This is a list of T cell receptor beta chains from one sample in a study of CD8 T cells in ankylosing spondylitis. TCRdb recomputed calls from the 5' RACE reads with MiXCR, one row per CDR3 protein. The table lists fewer than 550,000 distinct CDR3 sequences, under 5.5% of them singletons. Sequenced material: blood, either unsorted or a sorted T cell fraction (not recorded which). The receptors stem from a male donor with ankylosing spondylitis. Both conserved end residues are part of each CDR3. The order of the fields is V gene, D gene, J gene, clone size, CDR3 protein, CDR3 DNA. The D gene is left open where the match is weak. Expanded clones get a size class; other rows say once, few or many, or leave the size out.

V gene: TRBV2; D gene: NA; J gene: TRBJ2-1; clone size: many; CDR3 protein: CASIRVPQGNEQFF; CDR3 DNA: TGTGCCAGCATACGGGTCCCCCAAGGGAATGAGCAGTTCTTC
V gene: TRBV6-5; D gene: TRBD1; J gene: TRBJ1-1; clone size: few; CDR3 protein: CASSSAGRGATEAFF; CDR3 DNA: TGTGCCAGCAGTTCGGCCGGCAGGGGGGCCACTGAAGCTTTCTTT
V gene: TRBV11-2; D gene: NA; J gene: TRBJ2-3; clone size: NA; CDR3 protein: CASTARTARDTQYF; CDR3 DNA: TGTGCCAGCACCGCCCGGACGGCACGAGATACGCAGTATTTT
V gene: TRBV6-5; D gene: NA; J gene: TRBJ2-1; clone size: NA; CDR3 protein: CASSYTPHYNEQFF; CDR3 DNA: TGTGCCAGCAGTTATACCCCCCACTACAATGAGCAGTTCTTC
V gene: TRBV9; D gene: NA; J gene: TRBJ2-3; clone size: many; CDR3 protein: CASSVAGISTDTQYF; CDR3 DNA: TGTGCCAGCAGCGTAGCCGGGATTAGCACAGATACGCAGTATTTT
V gene: TRBV20-1; D gene: NA; J gene: TRBJ1-1; clone size: many; CDR3 protein: CSARDYRVTEAFF; CDR3 DNA: TGCAGTGCTAGAGATTACAGGGTCACTGAAGCTTTCTTT
V gene: TRBV7-6; D gene: NA; J gene: TRBJ2-7; clone size: many; CDR3 protein: CASSSEAGTSPYEQYF; CDR3 DNA: TGTGCCAGCAGCTCTGAGGCGGGGACTTCACCCTACGAGCAGTACTTC
V gene: TRBV20-1; D gene: NA; J gene: TRBJ1-1; clone size: many; CDR3 protein: CSAREIRVNTEAFF; CDR3 DNA: TGCAGTGCTAGAGAGATAAGGGTAAACACTGAAGCTTTCTTT
V gene: TRBV4-1; D gene: NA; J gene: TRBJ2-7; clone size: many; CDR3 protein: CASSRAGQQSSYEQYF; CDR3 DNA: TGCGCCAGCAGCCGAGCGGGACAGCAAAGCTCCTACGAGCAGTACTTC
V gene: TRBV4-3; D gene: TRBD2; J gene: TRBJ2-3; clone size: NA; CDR3 protein: CASSPRLAQSTDTQYF; CDR3 DNA: TGCGCCAGCAGCCCACGACTAGCGCAGAGCACAGATACGCAGTATTTT
V gene: TRBV7-2; D gene: NA; J gene: TRBJ2-5; clone size: NA; CDR3 protein: CASSLRSAEETQYF; CDR3 DNA: TGTGCCAGCAGCTTAAGGTCGGCAGAAGAGACCCAGTACTTC
V gene: TRBV5-1; D gene: NA; J gene: TRBJ2-1; clone size: many; CDR3 protein: CASSAGLIANNEQFF; CDR3 DNA: TGCGCCAGCAGCGCCGGACTTATCGCCAACAATGAGCAGTTCTTC
V gene: TRBV28; D gene: NA; J gene: TRBJ1-5; clone size: many; CDR3 protein: CASSSPSGRRYNQPQHF; CDR3 DNA: TGTGCCAGCAGCTCCCCGAGTGGCCGGCGCTACAATCAGCCCCAGCATTTT
V gene: TRBV9; D gene: NA; J gene: TRBJ2-1; clone size: NA; CDR3 protein: CASSVVGHSSYNEQFF; CDR3 DNA: TGTGCCAGCAGCGTAGTTGGACACAGCTCCTACAATGAGCAGTTCTTC
V gene: TRBV7-2; D gene: NA; J gene: TRBJ2-7; clone size: few; CDR3 protein: CASSLGVGRVDEQYF; CDR3 DNA: TGTGCCAGCAGCCTAGGGGTCGGGAGAGTCGACGAGCAGTACTTC
V gene: TRBV20-1; D gene: NA; J gene: TRBJ1-1; clone size: many; CDR3 protein: CSASLAYRNTEAFF; CDR3 DNA: TGCAGTGCTAGCCTGGCGTATAGGAACACTGAAGCTTTCTTT
V gene: TRBV4-1; D gene: NA; J gene: TRBJ2-5; clone size: many; CDR3 protein: CASSQRGTTYQETQYF; CDR3 DNA: TGCGCCAGCAGCCAAAGAGGCACCACGTACCAAGAGACCCAGTACTTC
V gene: TRBV20-1; D gene: TRBD2; J gene: TRBJ2-7; clone size: many; CDR3 protein: CSARGPGLAGGRYEQYF; CDR3 DNA: TGCAGTGCTAGAGGGCCGGGACTAGCGGGAGGGAGGTACGAGCAGTACTTC
V gene: TRBV12-3/TRBV12-4; D gene: TRBD1; J gene: TRBJ2-4; clone size: many; CDR3 protein: CASRGTGIYIQYF; CDR3 DNA: TGTGCCAGCAGGGGGACAGGGATATACATTCAGTACTTC
V gene: TRBV4-3; D gene: TRBD1; J gene: TRBJ1-1; clone size: many; CDR3 protein: CASSQDWTGTAFF; CDR3 DNA: TGCGCCAGCAGCCAAGACTGGACAGGGACAGCTTTCTTT
V gene: TRBV28; D gene: NA; J gene: TRBJ2-1; clone size: medium-sized; CDR3 protein: CASSSGTFSSYNEQFF; CDR3 DNA: TGTGCCAGCAGTTCCGGGACGTTTAGCTCCTACAATGAGCAGTTCTTC
V gene: TRBV5-6; D gene: NA; J gene: TRBJ2-7; clone size: many; CDR3 protein: CASSLALFLEQYF; CDR3 DNA: TGTGCCAGCAGCTTGGCCCTGTTTCTCGAGCAGTACTTC
V gene: TRBV7-8; D gene: NA; J gene: TRBJ2-1; clone size: many; CDR3 protein: CASSLVRPMAYNEQFF; CDR3 DNA: TGTGCCAGCAGCTTAGTTCGACCCATGGCATACAATGAGCAGTTCTTC
V gene: TRBV20-1; D gene: NA; J gene: TRBJ1-2; clone size: many; CDR3 protein: CSARDYRLYGYTF; CDR3 DNA: TGCAGTGCTAGAGATTACAGACTTTATGGCTACACCTTC
V gene: TRBV24-1; D gene: NA; J gene: TRBJ2-1; clone size: few; CDR3 protein: CATSDSSRANEQFF; CDR3 DNA: TGTGCCACCAGTGATTCTTCGAGGGCCAATGAGCAGTTCTTC
V gene: TRBV4-2; D gene: TRBD1; J gene: TRBJ2-7; clone size: NA; CDR3 protein: CASSQRDSSPYEQYF; CDR3 DNA: TGTGCCAGCAGCCAACGGGACAGTAGTCCTTACGAGCAGTACTTC
V gene: TRBV20-1; D gene: NA; J gene: TRBJ1-5; clone size: many; CDR3 protein: CSASYGYGNQPQHF; CDR3 DNA: TGCAGTGCTAGTTATGGATACGGCAATCAGCCCCAGCATTTT
V gene: TRBV5-1; D gene: NA; J gene: TRBJ1-5; clone size: many; CDR3 protein: CASSLDGGAHQPQHF; CDR3 DNA: TGCGCCAGCAGCTTGGATGGAGGTGCCCATCAGCCCCAGCATTTT